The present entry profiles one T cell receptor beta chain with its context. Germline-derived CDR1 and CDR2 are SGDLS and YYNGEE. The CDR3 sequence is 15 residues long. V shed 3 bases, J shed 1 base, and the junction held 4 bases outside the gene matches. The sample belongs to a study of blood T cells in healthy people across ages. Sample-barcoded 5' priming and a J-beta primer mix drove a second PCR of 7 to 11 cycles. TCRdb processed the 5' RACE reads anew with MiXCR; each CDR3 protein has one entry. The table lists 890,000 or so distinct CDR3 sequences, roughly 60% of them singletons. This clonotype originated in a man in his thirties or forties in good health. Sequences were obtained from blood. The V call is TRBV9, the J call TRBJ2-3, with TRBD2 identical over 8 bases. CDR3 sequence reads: CASSGFGGGTDTQYF. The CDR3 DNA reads TGTGCCAGCAGCGGATTCGGGGGGGGCACAGATACGCAGTATTTT.